This T cell receptor (beta chain) is from a study of shared clonotypes between healthy human individuals. Some 30,000 T cell genomes (about 0.2 ug DNA) went into each sorted-subset replicate. Profiled with immunoSEQ multiplex PCR; TCRdb holds only in-frame clones, not every one. Of more than 2 million clones listed, around 95% were seen once; the top ten hold around 0.13%. Unmatched junction bases numbered 0, after V lost 1 base and J lost 1 base. CDR1 and CDR2 (germline): MNHNS, SASEGT. The CDR3 is 14 residues long. Sequenced material: naive CD4+ T cells sorted from blood. The subset denotes: CD45RA+ positively selected. The sequence was obtained from a man younger than 30 in good health. This chain uses TRBV6-1 with TRBJ2-7; TRBD1 agrees at 8 bases. The CDR3 region is CASSEGTGSYEQYF. The CDR3 DNA reads TGTGCCAGCAGTGAAGGGACAGGGTCCTACGAGCAGTACTTC.